The 28 T cell receptor beta chains presented below share a single source sample, sequenced in a study of blood T cells in healthy people across ages. It was with a sample-barcoded 5' primer and a J-beta primer mix that a second PCR of roughly 7 to 12 cycles was run. TCRdb itself ran the 5' RACE reads through MiXCR, one entry per CDR3 protein. The sample has about 1.6 million distinct CDR3 sequences, approximately 32% seen once; the top ten hold about 10%. The sample comprised blood. Receptor source: a woman in her twenties or thirties in good health.

The table lists this clonotype with a few counts. CDR3 in amino acids: CASSQEGSGYTF. The CDR3 nucleotides read TGTGCCAGCAGCCAAGAAGGGAGTGGCTACACCTTC. This chain links TRBV3-1 with TRBJ1-2; D unresolved. The CDR3 totals 12 residues. V was cut by 0 bases and J by 7 bases, with 6 bases left in between. The germline V gene encodes CDR1 LGHDT and CDR2 YNNKEL (reference sequence).

This sequence joins TRBV28 and TRBJ2-3; no clear D gene. V shed 5 bases and J shed 9 bases, with 18 bases lying between them. The CDR3 sequence is 14 residues long. The germline V gene has CDR1 MDHEN and CDR2 SYDVKM. Here the CDR3 reads CASSQGPRRNTQYF. Here the CDR3 DNA reads TGTGCCAGCAGTCAAGGCCCTAGACGAAACACGCAGTATTTT.

The CDR3 sequence: CASSLGRAGVWDTQYF. CDR3 sequence (DNA): TGCGCCAGCAGCTTGGGGCGAGCGGGAGTTTGGGATACGCAGTATTTT. This chain uses TRBV5-1 with TRBJ2-3; 8 bases agree with TRBD2. J gave up 6 bases and V 0 bases, and 9 bases lay outside the gene matches. The CDR3 contains 16 residues. CDR1 SGHRS and CDR2 YFSETQ come from the germline V gene.

The chain links TRBV20-1 to TRBJ2-1; 9 nucleotides line up with TRBD2. Germline CDR1 DFQATT, CDR2 SNEGSKA (reference sequence). This CDR3 spans 15 amino acids. The chain's CDR3 is CTWALAGAPGGEQFF. The CDR3, as DNA: TGCACATGGGCCTTAGCGGGGGCCCCAGGGGGTGAGCAGTTCTTC.

There are a few counts of this clonotype. The chain joins TRBV7-3 to TRBJ2-1; a possible D gene is TRBD2 (5 bases). Deletions cut 0 bases from V and 6 bases from J, with 6 bases between. The germline V gene has CDR1 SGHTA and CDR2 FQGTGA. This CDR3 contains 13 residues. This CDR3 reads CASSLTLGNEQFF. CDR3 coding DNA: TGTGCCAGCAGCTTAACACTAGGCAATGAGCAGTTCTTC.

At least ten counts were recorded for this clonotype. This chain connects TRBV6-6 to TRBJ2-5, with unresolved D. V was shortened by 7 bases and J by 5 bases, with 11 bases between the two germline ends. Per germline, CDR1 MNHNY and CDR2 SVGAGI (reference sequence). This CDR3 has 12 amino acids. This chain's CDR3 is CASTFMGETQYF. Here the CDR3 DNA reads TGTGCCAGCACCTTCATGGGGGAGACCCAGTACTTC.

This clonotype was counted between two and nine times. The J gene is TRBJ1-2, the V gene TRBV6-6, with a tentative D call TRBD1 (6 bases). The germline V gene has CDR1 MNHNY and CDR2 SVGAGI (reference sequence). This CDR3 spans 14 amino acids. Trimming cost V 4 bases and J 4 bases, with 13 bases left between them. DNA for the CDR3: TGTGCCAGCAGTTTGGCAGGGGCCCCCTATGGCTACACCTTC. Translation: CASSLAGAPYGYTF.

J is TRBJ2-3 and V is TRBV5-1, with D possibly TRBD1 on 5 matching bases. Trimming left V 7 bases short and J 0 bases short, with 12 bases between. The CDR3 is 14 amino acids. The V gene's germline CDR1 is SGHRS and CDR2 YFSETQ. This chain's CDR3 is CASCTGASTDTQYF. The CDR3 nucleotides read TGCGCCAGCTGCACAGGCGCTAGCACAGATACGCAGTATTTT. The full variable domain, with the rest looked up from reference TRBV5-1 and TRBJ2-3, is KAGVTQTPRYLIKTRGQQVTLSCSPISGHRSVSWYQQTPGQGLQFLFEYFSETQRNKGNFPGRFSGRQFSNSRSEMNVSTLELGDSALYLCASCTGASTDTQYFGPGTRLTVL.

The chain recombines TRBV30 with TRBJ1-1; D not resolved. CDR3 length equals 13 residues. V was shortened by 2 bases and J by 5 bases, with 12 bases between the two germline ends. The germline V gene has CDR1 GTSNPN and CDR2 SVGIG (reference sequence). CDR3: CAWSTEAITEAFF. As DNA, the CDR3 is TGTGCCTGGAGTACTGAAGCGATTACTGAAGCTTTCTTT.

The chain recombines TRBV6-1 with TRBJ2-7, with a weak D call TRBD2 (5 bases). Germline V gene lookup returns CDR1 MNHNS and CDR2 SASEGT. The CDR3 sequence is 12 residues long. V lost 4 bases and J lost 5, with 9 bases in between. The CDR3 loop is CASSGRSHEQYF. As DNA, the CDR3 is TGTGCCAGCAGTGGGAGGTCCCACGAGCAGTACTTC.

This chain joins TRBV7-9 and TRBJ2-1; TRBD2 matches 16 bases. Germline V gives CDR1 SEHNR, CDR2 FQNEAQ (reference sequence). V shed 5 bases and J 7 bases; nucleotides not matched to a gene: 8. This CDR3 has 17 residues. CDR3 in amino acids: CASSRLVGLAGGNEQFF. The CDR3 nucleotides read TGTGCCAGCAGCCGACTAGTGGGACTAGCGGGAGGGAATGAGCAGTTCTTC.

The rearrangement joins TRBV7-3 to TRBJ2-1; D possibly corresponds to TRBD2 (5 bases). Germline V gives CDR1 SGHTA, CDR2 FQGTGA. The CDR3 length is 15 residues. Trimming took 4 bases from V and 4 from J, leaving 14 bases between them. DNA for the CDR3: TGTGCCAGCAGCTCACAAGCGGAAAAATACAATGAGCAGTTCTTC. This translates into CASSSQAEKYNEQFF.

This chain joins TRBV5-1 and TRBJ2-5; possibly TRBD2 for D (5 bases). From germline, CDR1 is SGHRS and CDR2 YFSETQ. V shed 4 bases and J shed 3 bases, with 10 bases lying between them. The CDR3 is 13 residues long. The DNA of the CDR3 is TGCGCCAGCAGCGCTAGAGCGGAAGAGACCCAGTACTTC. This gives the protein CASSARAEETQYF.

The V gene is TRBV5-1, the J gene TRBJ2-7, with TRBD1 as a possible D gene (6 bases). The length of the CDR3 is 15 residues. Per germline, CDR1 SGHRS and CDR2 YFSETQ. V was pared by 4 bases and J by 2 bases, with 16 bases between. Here the CDR3 DNA reads TGCGCCAGCAGCCTGGACACAGGGTTTCCCTACGAGCAGTACTTC. It specifies CASSLDTGFPYEQYF.

The genes are TRBV27 and TRBJ2-5, with unresolved D. The CDR3 is made up of 14 amino acids. V shed 5 bases and J shed 5 bases, with 15 bases lying between them. Looked up from germline, CDR1 is MNHEY and CDR2 is SMNVEV (reference sequence). The CDR3 protein is CASSPSRARETQYF. CDR3 in DNA: TGTGCCAGCAGTCCCTCCCGGGCCCGGGAGACCCAGTACTTC.

This clonotype appeared a few times. The rearrangement uses TRBV12-3 or TRBV12-4 and TRBJ2-1, with 7 bases lining up with TRBD1. CDR3 length: 11 amino acids. V trimming: 10 bases; J trimming: 8 bases; junction bases outside the gene matches: 5. CDR3 amino acids: CATRGGDEQFF. Written as DNA, the CDR3 is TGTGCCACCAGAGGGGGCGATGAGCAGTTCTTC.

This clonotype has more than one count but fewer than ten. The chain combines TRBV2 with TRBJ2-4; unclear D gene. Trimming left V 6 bases short and J 0 bases short, with 9 bases between. The CDR3 has 14 amino acids. From germline, CDR1 is SNHLY and CDR2 FYNNEI. CDR3 nucleotide sequence: TGTGCCAGCAGGGCCGTCTTAGCCAAAAACATTCAGTACTTC. Amino acids: CASRAVLAKNIQYF.

The chain recombines TRBV3-1 with TRBJ1-2, with unresolved D. CDR3 size: 13 residues. V was cut by 4 bases and J by 7 bases, with 13 bases left in between. Germline CDR1 LGHDT, CDR2 YNNKEL (reference sequence). CDR3 nucleotides: TGTGCCAGCAGCCTACACGCAAACCTTGGCTACACCTTC. Its protein product is CASSLHANLGYTF.

The chain links TRBV12-3 or TRBV12-4 to TRBJ2-1; D assignment may be TRBD1 or TRBD2 (6 bases each). The CDR3 is 13 amino acids. The V end lost 8 bases, the J end lost 6 bases, and 14 bases lay between the germline ends. The CDR3 reads CASGPGGGNEQFF. DNA for the CDR3: TGTGCCAGCGGACCAGGAGGGGGCAATGAGCAGTTCTTC.

This clonotype turned up a few times. V and J are TRBV12-3 or TRBV12-4 and TRBJ2-1, with D tentatively TRBD2 (6 bases). Trimming took off 8 bases at V and 6 bases at J, with 14 bases between the two ends. The CDR3 covers 13 residues. The CDR3 spells CASRREVSNEQFF. In DNA form, the CDR3 reads TGTGCCAGCCGGAGGGAAGTCAGCAATGAGCAGTTCTTC.

The chain combines TRBV4-1 with TRBJ2-1, with D perhaps TRBD2 (6 bases). From germline, CDR1 is MGHRA and CDR2 YSYEKL. This CDR3 contains 14 residues. Trimming took off 2 bases at V and 8 bases at J, with 13 bases between the two ends. CDR3 loop: CASSQSRGSDEQFF. As DNA, the CDR3 is TGCGCCAGCAGCCAATCCCGGGGGAGCGATGAGCAGTTCTTC.

V gene TRBV27 combines with J gene TRBJ2-7; TRBD2 matches at 7 bases. From germline, CDR1 is MNHEY and CDR2 SMNVEV (reference sequence). CDR3 length equals 17 residues. The ends lost 2 bases at V and 0 bases at J; junction bases unmatched: 10. The CDR3 nucleotides read TGTGCCAGCAGTTTAAGGTTGATGAGCGGGATCTCCTACGAGCAGTACTTC. It encodes CASSLRLMSGISYEQYF.

The chain recombines TRBV20-1 with TRBJ2-5, with 12 bases aligning to TRBD2. The trim removed 0 bases at V and 5 bases at J, leaving 1 base unmatched. Germline V gives CDR1 DFQATT, CDR2 SNEGSKA (reference sequence). The CDR3 is made up of 14 amino acids. The chain's CDR3 is CSAREGTSGETQYF. CDR3 bases: TGCAGTGCTAGAGAAGGGACTAGCGGGGAGACCCAGTACTTC.

The chain uses TRBV6-1 and TRBJ1-2; D gene ambiguous. CDR3 length: 13 residues. Trimming stripped 7 bases from V and 3 bases from J, with 12 bases between. From germline, CDR1 is MNHNS and CDR2 SASEGT. CDR3: CASIGGLDYGYTF. The CDR3 DNA reads TGTGCCAGCATCGGAGGACTAGACTATGGCTACACCTTC.

In this sample, this clonotype turned up a few times. The chain is built from TRBV5-1 and TRBJ1-6; no clear D. The CDR3 contains 14 residues. Germline V gives CDR1 SGHRS, CDR2 YFSETQ. The V end was cut by 0 bases, the J end by 5 bases, with 6 bases between. In DNA form, the CDR3 reads TGCGCCAGCAGCTTGGAAGGGAATAATTCACCCCTCCACTTT. Residues: CASSLEGNNSPLHF.

This clonotype was detected only a few times. The gene calls are TRBV20-1 and TRBJ2-7; 11 bases agree with TRBD2. This CDR3 is built from 13 residues. Germline V CDR1 and CDR2: DFQATT, SNEGSKA (reference sequence). V gave up 7 bases and J gave up 6 bases; unmatched junction bases: 8. The CDR3 loop reads CSGLPGLAAEQYF. In DNA, the CDR3 is TGCAGTGGATTACCGGGACTAGCGGCCGAGCAGTACTTC.

The table lists this clonotype with a count of one. Relative to the germline gene, one junction end is altered; a read error may explain this. The chain joins TRBV28 to TRBJ1-2; 10 bases agree with TRBD1. CDR1 MDHEN and CDR2 SYDVKM come from the germline V gene. The CDR3 spans 15 residues. The chain's CDR3 is CTSSPPRDRGYGYTF. In nucleotides, the CDR3 is TGTACCAGCAGTCCACCTCGGGACAGGGGCTATGGCTACACCTTC.

The chain couples TRBV5-6 to TRBJ2-4; TRBD1 is a possible D gene (6 bases). The J call is doubtful: the DNA matches TRBJ2-7 better. The germline V gene has CDR1 SGHDT and CDR2 YYEEEE. The CDR3 is 15 amino acids. CDR3 loop: CASSYQQGLSYEQYF. The CDR3 coding sequence is TGTGCCAGCAGCTACCAACAGGGCCTCTCCTACGAGCAGTACTTC.